What follows are 15 T cell receptor beta chains derived from one specimen sequenced in a study of blood T cell repertoires in COVID-19. Data came from immunoSEQ multiplex PCR; TCRdb stores just in-frame clones and leaves some out. Of 200,000 to 250,000 clones listed, roughly 89% were seen once; the top ten hold around 16%. Input material: PBMCs or T cells enriched from blood (not recorded which). The receptor set was obtained from a man aged 30 to 45 who had been exposed to COVID-19.

This sequence joins TRBV5-1 and TRBJ1-4, with no clear D. Deletions cut 1 base from V and 8 bases from J, with 9 bases between. There are 13 residues in the CDR3. Germline loops: CDR1 SGHRS, CDR2 YFSETQ. The CDR3 is CASSLPSGEKLFF. In DNA, the CDR3 is TGCGCCAGCAGCTTGCCAAGCGGCGAAAAACTGTTTTTT.

The genes are TRBV3-1 (or the pseudogene TRBV3-2) and TRBJ1-2, with 8 bases identical to TRBD1. Looked up from germline, CDR1 is LGHDT and CDR2 is YNNKEL (reference sequence). The CDR3 sequence is 16 residues long. The V segment lost 0 bases and the J segment 7 bases; nucleotides outside the gene matches: 10. The CDR3: CASSQEDRVGSGGYTF. Written as DNA, the CDR3 is TGTGCCAGCAGCCAAGAGGACAGGGTGGGATCGGGTGGCTACACCTTC.

This clone was seen once. The chain joins TRBV5-5 to TRBJ1-1, with TRBD1 matching over 12 bases. The junction had 4 bases not matched to a gene; V was cut back by 6 bases and J by 4 bases. This CDR3 comprises 14 residues. In germline, CDR1 is SGHKS, CDR2 YYEKEE (reference sequence). Here the CDR3 reads CASMPGQGATEAFF. CDR3 in DNA: TGTGCCAGCATGCCGGGACAGGGGGCCACTGAAGCTTTCTTT.

The chain combines TRBV18 with TRBJ1-2; D gene uncertain. The CDR3 has 14 residues. Trimming cost V 8 bases and J 2 bases, with 15 bases left between them. Germline CDR1 is KGHSH and CDR2 is LQKENI. CDR3 DNA sequence: TGTGCCAGCGAGGAGGCCATGGGGAACTATGGCTACACCTTC. Translation: CASEEAMGNYGYTF. The full variable domain, with the rest looked up from reference TRBV18 and TRBJ1-2, is NAGVMQNPRHLVRRRGQEARLRCSPMKGHSHVYWYRQLPEEGLKFMVYLQKENIIDESGMPKERFSAEFPKEGPSILRIQQVVRGDSAAYFCASEEAMGNYGYTFGSGTRLTVV.

This chain joins TRBV27 and TRBJ2-4; 8 bases align to TRBD1. The V gene end was trimmed by 5 bases and the J gene end by 2 bases; junction bases not matched to a gene: 8. The V gene's germline CDR1 is MNHEY and CDR2 SMNVEV (reference sequence). The CDR3 has 16 residues. In nucleotides, the CDR3 is TGTGCCAGCAGTACCGGGACAGGTGTGACCAAAAACATTCAGTACTTC. It specifies CASSTGTGVTKNIQYF.

The rearrangement uses TRBV7-9 and TRBJ2-1; possibly TRBD2 for D (5 bases). Between the trimmed V and J ends, which lost 5 bases and 2 bases, there was a span of 16 bases. The CDR3 consists of 16 residues. CDR1 SEHNR and CDR2 FQNEAQ come from the germline V gene (reference sequence). CDR3 residues: CASSLILYGTYNEQFF. DNA for the CDR3: TGTGCCAGCAGCCTTATTTTGTACGGGACCTACAATGAGCAGTTCTTC. The full variable domain, in which reference TRBV7-9 and TRBJ2-1 provide the parts outside the CDR3, is DTGVSQNPRHKITKRGQNVTFRCDPISEHNRLYWYRQTLGQGPEFLTYFQNEAQLEKSRLLSDRFSAERPKGSFSTLEIQRTEQGDSAMYLCASSLILYGTYNEQFFGPGTRLTVL.

J is TRBJ1-1 and V is TRBV4-2; D uncertain. The CDR3 has 14 residues. Germline CDR1 LGHNA, CDR2 YNFKEQ. V lost 1 base to trimming and J lost 1 base, with 7 bases between them. The CDR3 here is CASSQAGANTEAFF. In nucleotides, the CDR3 is TGTGCCAGCAGCCAAGCAGGTGCGAACACTGAAGCTTTCTTT.

The V gene is TRBV5-8, the J gene TRBJ1-5; D not certain. The ends were cut back, 2 bases at V and 11 bases at J, with 17 bases in the middle. This CDR3 is built from 14 residues. Per the germline V gene, CDR1 is SGHTS and CDR2 is YDEGEE. The CDR3 sequence is CASSFEGFSWTQHF. The CDR3 DNA reads TGTGCCAGCAGCTTCGAGGGCTTTAGTTGGACCCAGCATTTT.

The chain employs TRBV6-1 and TRBJ2-7; TRBD2 is a possible D gene (6 bases). The germline V gene has CDR1 MNHNS and CDR2 SASEGT. V lost 2 bases and J lost 2, with 19 bases in between. The CDR3 totals 17 residues. The CDR3 region is CASSERAPRGGAYEQYF. The CDR3 nucleotides are TGTGCCAGCAGTGAAAGGGCACCCCGTGGAGGGGCCTACGAGCAGTACTTC.

The V call is TRBV2, the J call TRBJ2-1; perhaps TRBD1 as D (6 bases). In germline, CDR1 is SNHLY, CDR2 FYNNEI. V lost 2 bases, J lost 0 bases, and 14 bases lay in between. CDR3 length equals 17 residues. The CDR3 sequence: CASSETGLANSYNEQFF. The CDR3 DNA sequence: TGTGCCAGCAGTGAAACAGGGCTTGCGAACTCCTACAATGAGCAGTTCTTC.

This chain uses TRBV3-1 (or the pseudogene TRBV3-2) with TRBJ2-2; possibly TRBD2 for D (5 bases). The CDR3 covers 13 residues. CDR1 is LGHDT, CDR2 YNNKEL, per germline (reference sequence). The V end lost 4 bases, the J end lost 4 bases, and 7 bases lay between the germline ends. In nucleotides, the CDR3 is TGTGCCAGCAGCCGCGGGTTCACCGGGGAGCTGTTTTTT. Protein sequence: CASSRGFTGELFF.

V gene TRBV6-2 or TRBV6-3 combines with J gene TRBJ1-1, with unresolved D. The CDR3 runs to 14 residues. V lost 0 bases, J lost 3 bases, and 8 bases lay in between. The germline V gene encodes CDR1 MNHEY and CDR2 SVGEGT. This chain's CDR3 is CASSYSSPYTEAFF. CDR3 DNA: TGTGCCAGCAGTTACTCGTCCCCTTACACTGAAGCTTTCTTT.

The chain links TRBV18 to TRBJ1-6; D is possibly TRBD1 (5 bases). V shed 5 bases and J shed 15 bases, with 14 bases lying between them. Germline values: CDR1 KGHSH, CDR2 LQKENI. The CDR3 has 12 amino acids. CDR3 protein: CASSGSTALLHF. The CDR3 region has the DNA TGTGCCAGCTCAGGGTCGACAGCACTCCTCCACTTT.

The rearrangement links TRBV6-5 to TRBJ1-6; 9 nucleotides agree with TRBD1. This CDR3 has 16 amino acids. Trimming removed 0 bases from V and 12 bases from J; junction bases left unmatched: 9. Germline V lookup: CDR1 MNHEY, CDR2 SVGAGI. DNA for the CDR3: TGTGCCAGCAGTTACTCGACGGGACAGGGCCCGGGACCCCTCCACTTT. This codes for CASSYSTGQGPGPLHF.

The genes are TRBV2 and TRBJ2-3; D perhaps matches TRBD2 (6 bases). CDR1 is SNHLY and CDR2 is FYNNEI in the germline V gene. This CDR3 is 11 amino acids long. Trimming removed 3 bases from V and 10 bases from J, with 8 bases in between. CDR3 loop: CASSEGLSQYF. The CDR3 region has the DNA TGTGCCAGCAGTGAGGGACTCTCGCAGTATTTT.